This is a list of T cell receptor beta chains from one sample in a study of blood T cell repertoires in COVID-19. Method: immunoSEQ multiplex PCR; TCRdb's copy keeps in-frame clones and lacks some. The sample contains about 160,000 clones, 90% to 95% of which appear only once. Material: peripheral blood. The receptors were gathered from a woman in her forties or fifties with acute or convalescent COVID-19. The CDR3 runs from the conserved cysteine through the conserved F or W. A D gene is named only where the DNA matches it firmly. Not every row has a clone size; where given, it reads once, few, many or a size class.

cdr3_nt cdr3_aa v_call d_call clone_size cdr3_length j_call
TGTGCCTGGAGTGTACGGAGGGCCACTGAAGCTTTCTTT CAWSVRRATEAFF TRBV30 - once 13 TRBJ1-1
TGTGCCAGCAGTGCCGGGACAGGGGAACTAGCTAACTATGGCTACACCTTC CASSAGTGELANYGYTF TRBV25-1 TRBD1 - 17 TRBJ1-2
TGTGCCAGCAGTTACAAGTTTACTTCCGGGGACACTGAAGCTTTCTTT CASSYKFTSGDTEAFF TRBV6-2/TRBV6-3 - - 16 TRBJ1-1
TGCGCCAGCAGCCAAGAGGCGGGGCAGGCGACTTTCTACGAGCAGTACTTC CASSQEAGQATFYEQYF TRBV4-3 - - 17 TRBJ2-7
TGTGCCAGCAGCACGTTAACAGGGGAGAACACTGAAGCTTTCTTT CASSTLTGENTEAFF TRBV7-9 TRBD1 few 15 TRBJ1-1
TGTGCCAGCAGCCCAGGGAGGAGGGATCCTATGTACGAGCAGTACTTC CASSPGRRDPMYEQYF TRBV7-8 - - 16 TRBJ2-7
TGTGCCAGCAGCTTAAGGGGACAATCGGACTACGAGCAGTACTTC CASSLRGQSDYEQYF TRBV13 - - 15 TRBJ2-7
TGTGCCAGCAGCTTGGGGACAGACCCCTATCCCAATCAGCCCCAGCATTTT CASSLGTDPYPNQPQHF TRBV5-6 - - 17 TRBJ1-5
TGTGCCATCGCAGAACAGGGGTACGAGCAGTACTTC CAIAEQGYEQYF TRBV2 TRBD1 - 12 TRBJ2-7
TGTGCCAGCAGTGAAGGGGCGGGACCTACAGATACGCAGTATTTT CASSEGAGPTDTQYF TRBV2 - - 15 TRBJ2-3
TGTGCCATCAGTGAGTCTCAGGGACTCCCCGGTGGCTACACCTTC CAISESQGLPGGYTF TRBV10-3 - - 15 TRBJ1-2
TGTGCCAGCAGTGAGGGACTAGCGCCGAGAGTACAGTATTTT CASSEGLAPRVQYF TRBV6-1 TRBD2 - 14 TRBJ2-3
TGCGCCAGCACTCGGGACATGGACTCTGGAAACACCATATATTTT CASTRDMDSGNTIYF TRBV5-1 - - 15 TRBJ1-3
TGTGCCAGCACTCAGGGCTCTGGGGCTGAAGCTTTCTTT CASTQGSGAEAFF TRBV6-6 - - 13 TRBJ1-1
TGTGCCAGCAGCCTGGAGGTGGGCGTTAATTCACCCCTCCACTTT CASSLEVGVNSPLHF TRBV3-1/TRBV3-2 - - 15 TRBJ1-6
TGTGCCAGCAGCGTAGGTAAGCGCGCGACCTACGAGCAGTACTTC CASSVGKRATYEQYF TRBV9 - - 15 TRBJ2-7
TGTGCCATCAGTGAGTCAGGACAGGGGCTCCAGCCCCAGCATTTT CAISESGQGLQPQHF TRBV10-3 TRBD1 - 15 TRBJ1-5
TGTGCCAGCAGCTTAGCACCGGGGACAGGGGAGAAAGCTTTCTTT CASSLAPGTGEKAFF TRBV7-2 TRBD1 - 15 TRBJ1-1
TGTGCCAGCAGTTGGACAGGGGCGAACACCGGGGAGCTGTTTTTT CASSWTGANTGELFF TRBV11-2 TRBD1 once 15 TRBJ2-2
TGTGCCAGCAGCAAAATTGTTTATGCCGGGGAGCTGTTTTTT CASSKIVYAGELFF TRBV21-1 - - 14 TRBJ2-2
TGTGCCAGCAGTTTTACCCAGATCCCCTCCTACGAGCAGTACTTC CASSFTQIPSYEQYF TRBV28 - - 15 TRBJ2-7
TGCAGTGCTAGTTCTCTAGCGGTAGCCAAAAACATTCAGTACTTC CSASSLAVAKNIQYF TRBV20-1 TRBD2 - 15 TRBJ2-4
TGTGCCAGCAGCGACGGGACTTACACAGATACGCAGTATTTT CASSDGTYTDTQYF TRBV2 - - 14 TRBJ2-3
TGTGCCAGCAGCGCCCGGGGGGAAAACACCGGGGAGCTGTTTTTT CASSARGENTGELFF TRBV7-6 TRBD2 few 15 TRBJ2-2
TGTGCCAGCAGCTTCCCCACTGGTGGCGGGGCTAATGAAAAACTGTTTTTT CASSFPTGGGANEKLFF TRBV11-2 - - 17 TRBJ1-4
TGTGCCTGGAGCACCGGGACAGGGGGTGGCTACACCTTC CAWSTGTGGGYTF TRBV30 TRBD1 - 13 TRBJ1-2
TGTGCCAGCAGCTTAAGGTTCCTAGGTCTACTACCGGTCCCTGGGGCCAACGTCCTGACTTTC CASSLRFLGLLPVPGANVLTF TRBV7-3 - - 21 TRBJ2-6
TGCAGTGCTTTACTTGATACGCAGTATTTT CSALLDTQYF TRBV20-1 - - 10 TRBJ2-3
TGTGCCAGCAGCTTGGGCAGGGGGCTGTACCAAGAGACCCAGTACTTC CASSLGRGLYQETQYF TRBV5-4 TRBD1 - 16 TRBJ2-5
TGTGCCAGCAGAGGCGGCCAGCCCCAGCATTTT CASRGGQPQHF TRBV28 - - 11 TRBJ1-5
TGTGCCAGCAGCCAAACCCCAGCGGAGGGGATGGGGGAGACCCAGTACTTC CASSQTPAEGMGETQYF TRBV9 - - 17 TRBJ2-5
TGTGCCAGTAGTATAGATCTATACAGCGGGGTTTTCTATGGCTACACCTTC CASSIDLYSGVFYGYTF TRBV19 - - 17 TRBJ1-2
TGTGCCAGCAGGCAAACAGGCGGTCATGGCTACACCTTC CASRQTGGHGYTF TRBV27 - once 13 TRBJ1-2
TGTGCCACCAGTCTAAGGAGTGGCTATGGCTACACCTTC CATSLRSGYGYTF TRBV24-1 - - 13 TRBJ1-2
TGTGCCAGTAGTATGTTGACTAGCGGGAGTGGTGAGACCCAGTACTTC CASSMLTSGSGETQYF TRBV19 TRBD2 few 16 TRBJ2-5
TGTGCCAGCAGCTTAGTGTTTAGCGGGAGCGGTGAGCAGTTCTTC CASSLVFSGSGEQFF TRBV7-2 TRBD2 - 15 TRBJ2-1
TGTGCCAGCAGTATTGTCCGGGACAGGGGGCCTTATGGCTACACCTTC CASSIVRDRGPYGYTF TRBV28 TRBD1 - 16 TRBJ1-2
TGTGCCAGCAGCAAAACAGGGAGCTCCTACGAGCAGTACTTC CASSKTGSSYEQYF TRBV13 - - 14 TRBJ2-7
TGCGCCAGCAGCCAAGAACTTGCGACAGACTATGGCTACACCTTC CASSQELATDYGYTF TRBV4-3 - - 15 TRBJ1-2
TGTGCCAGCAGCTTAGGAGGGGGCTCTGAAGCTTTCTTT CASSLGGGSEAFF TRBV7-2 TRBD1 - 13 TRBJ1-1
TGCGCCAGCAGTGATTTTGACAGGGATAAAGGGCAGTACTTC CASSDFDRDKGQYF TRBV10-1 TRBD1 once 14 TRBJ2-7
TGTGCCAGCAGTCGAGAAGCAGGGATCACTGAAGCTTTCTTT CASSREAGITEAFF TRBV14 - few 14 TRBJ1-1